These 9 T cell receptor beta chains were sequenced from one sample in a study of T cell responses to AZD1222 COVID-19 vaccine. The method was immunoSEQ multiplex PCR; TCRdb's version includes in-frame clones alone and lacks a portion of them. The sample carries 95,000 to 100,000 clones, about 88% recorded once. Source: peripheral blood, taken on day 0 of AZD1222 vaccination. These receptors came from an adult in good health.

The rearrangement links TRBV6-2 or TRBV6-3 to TRBJ1-1, with D unclear. The CDR3 is 12 amino acids. Germline lookup yields CDR1 MNHEY and CDR2 SVGEGT. Trimming removed 2 bases from V and 6 bases from J, with 7 bases in between. CDR3 sequence reads: CASSYPSAEAFF. DNA of the CDR3: TGTGCCAGCAGTTACCCGAGCGCTGAAGCTTTCTTT.

The V and J genes are TRBV11-2 and TRBJ1-4, with D perhaps TRBD1 (5 bases). Germline CDR1 SGHAT, CDR2 FQNNGV. The ends were cut back, 6 bases at V and 8 bases at J, with 22 bases in the middle. CDR3 length equals 16 residues. The CDR3 here is CASSQMGRRRDEKLFF. The CDR3 DNA reads TGTGCCAGCAGTCAAATGGGCAGAAGGCGGGACGAAAAACTGTTTTTT.

J is TRBJ1-6 and V is TRBV7-9; D remains ambiguous. The CDR3 consists of 12 residues. V was cut by 5 bases and J by 11 bases, with 10 bases left in between. Per the germline V gene, CDR1 is SEHNR and CDR2 is FQNEAQ (reference sequence). In DNA, the CDR3 is TGTGCCAGCAGCCCCCTCCCGACACCCCTCCACTTT. It specifies CASSPLPTPLHF.

This chain links TRBV2 with TRBJ1-2; D ambiguous. V was shortened by 2 bases and J by 0 bases, with 10 bases between the two germline ends. Germline assignment: CDR1 SNHLY and CDR2 FYNNEI. This CDR3 is 15 amino acids long. CDR3 sequence: CASSELQSPNYGYTF. As DNA, the CDR3 is TGTGCCAGCAGTGAATTACAGAGCCCTAACTATGGCTACACCTTC. Full variable domain (remainder filled in from reference TRBV2 and TRBJ1-2): EPEVTQTPSHQVTQMGQEVILRCVPISNHLYFYWYRQILGQKVEFLVSFYNNEISEKSEIFDDQFSVERPDGSNFTLKIRSTKLEDSAMYFCASSELQSPNYGYTFGSGTRLTVV.

The V and J genes are TRBV5-1 and TRBJ1-1; D is unresolved. This CDR3 has 15 residues. Trimming removed 4 bases at V and 5 bases at J, with 18 bases between. The germline V gene encodes CDR1 SGHRS and CDR2 YFSETQ. The CDR3 loop reads CASSLSGPQGTEAFF. The CDR3, as DNA: TGCGCCAGCAGCCTTTCTGGACCCCAAGGGACTGAAGCTTTCTTT.

The chain employs TRBV5-1 and TRBJ2-2; no reliable D call. This CDR3 comprises 14 residues. The germline V and J ends were trimmed by 4 bases and 2 bases, with 9 bases remaining between them. Germline V lookup: CDR1 SGHRS, CDR2 YFSETQ. As DNA, the CDR3 is TGCGCCAGCAGCCCCGACTCAAACACCGGGGAGCTGTTTTTT. Translated: CASSPDSNTGELFF.

V and J are TRBV9 and TRBJ2-2; 7 bases fit TRBD1. V lost 0 bases and J lost 7; bases outside the gene matches: 9. Germline V CDR1 and CDR2: SGDLS, YYNGEE. The CDR3 has 16 residues. The CDR3 here is CASSVAQGVAGGELFF. Written as DNA, the CDR3 is TGTGCCAGCAGCGTAGCCCAGGGGGTCGCGGGCGGGGAGCTGTTTTTT.

This clone was seen a handful of times. The rearrangement links TRBV11-1 to TRBJ2-7, with D perhaps given as TRBD1 or TRBD2 (5 bases each). This CDR3 region has 13 residues. Germline V gene sequence: CDR1 SGHAT, CDR2 FQDESV (reference sequence). Trimming took off 3 bases at V and 3 bases at J, with 9 bases between the two ends. The CDR3 is CASSLRGVYEQYF. As DNA, the CDR3 is TGTGCCAGCAGCTTGAGAGGGGTCTACGAGCAGTACTTC.

This chain joins TRBV3-1 (or the pseudogene TRBV3-2) and TRBJ2-4; possible D gene TRBD2, 5 bases. This CDR3 is 13 amino acids long. Germline-derived CDR1 and CDR2 are LGHDT and YNNKEL (reference sequence). The V end lost 0 bases, the J end lost 15 bases, and 15 bases lay between the germline ends. CDR3 in DNA: TGTGCCAGCAGCCAAGATTTGACGGGGTGGGCGTACTTC. Encoded protein: CASSQDLTGWAYF.